This passage covers 8 T cell receptor beta chains from one sample sequenced in a study of blood T cell repertoires in COVID-19. TCRdb's copy holds only in-frame clones and misses some; the assay was immunoSEQ multiplex PCR. Here the sample spans some 9,900 clones, about 88% being singletons. Sequenced material: peripheral blood. Every receptor here comes from a human donor in a cohort sampled during active COVID-19.

This chain joins TRBV7-9 and TRBJ2-3, with 12 bases identical to TRBD2. V gave up 3 bases and J gave up 2 bases; unmatched junction bases: 3. This CDR3 region has 16 residues. Germline CDR1 reads SEHNR; CDR2 reads FQNEAQ (reference sequence). CDR3 bases: TGTGCCAGCAGCTTTGGACTAGCGGGGAACACAGATACGCAGTATTTT. Amino acid sequence: CASSFGLAGNTDTQYF. Full variable domain (missing parts from reference TRBV7-9 and TRBJ2-3): DTGVSQNPRHKITKRGQNVTFRCDPISEHNRLYWYRQTLGQGPEFLTYFQNEAQLEKSRLLSDRFSAERPKGSFSTLEIQRTEQGDSAMYLCASSFGLAGNTDTQYFGPGTRLTVL.

As DNA, the CDR3 is TGTGCCAGCTCACCACGTATGAGAGATGGCTACACCTTC. It codes for CASSPRMRDGYTF. V gene TRBV18 combines with J gene TRBJ1-2; no clear D. Trimming took 1 base from V and 6 from J, leaving 9 bases between them. Germline CDR1 KGHSH, CDR2 LQKENI. CDR3 length: 13 residues.

The CDR3 protein is CASSAQGVQETQYF. In nucleotides, the CDR3 is TGTGCCAGCAGTGCACAGGGGGTCCAAGAGACCCAGTACTTC. The chain employs TRBV2 and TRBJ2-5, with 8 nucleotides matching TRBD1. Germline V CDR1 and CDR2: SNHLY, FYNNEI. The CDR3 runs 14 residues. Unmatched junction bases numbered 2, after V lost 4 bases and J lost 1 base.

In nucleotides, the CDR3 is TGTGCCAGTAGTATAGGCGAGGGGGCTGCGACTAATGAAAAACTGTTTTTT. Amino acid sequence: CASSIGEGAATNEKLFF. The J gene is TRBJ1-4, the V gene TRBV19; TRBD1 matches at 7 bases. Trimming cost V 1 base and J 2 bases; bases outside gene matches: 7. The CDR3 is 17 residues long. The germline CDR1 and CDR2 sequences are LNHDA and SQIVND (reference sequence).

CDR3 amino acids: CASSLAEGGKQQYF. The CDR3 DNA reads as TGCGCCAGCAGCTTGGCCGAGGGAGGTAAGCAGCAGTACTTC. This chain joins TRBV5-1 and TRBJ2-7, with a weak D call TRBD2 (6 bases). The CDR3 loop spans 14 amino acids. Germline V CDR1 and CDR2: SGHRS, YFSETQ. The V gene lost 0 bases and the J gene lost 8 bases, with 15 bases spanning the gap.

The chain links TRBV19 to TRBJ1-2, with 7 bases lining up with TRBD1. CDR3 size: 14 residues. Germline V lookup: CDR1 LNHDA, CDR2 SQIVND (reference sequence). Trimming took 5 bases from V and 5 from J; bases not matched to a gene: 8. Written as DNA, the CDR3 is TGTGCCAGTAGTGCTGGACAGGTGGGATATGGCTACACCTTC. As protein: CASSAGQVGYGYTF.

The genes are TRBV4-2 and TRBJ1-2, with 10 bases aligning to TRBD1. This CDR3 has 17 residues. Trimming at V came to 0 bases and at J to 7 bases, leaving 11 bases not matched to a gene. CDR1 is LGHNA and CDR2 is YNFKEQ in the germline V gene. CDR3 DNA: TGTGCCAGCAGCCAAGAAGGGTGGACAGGGGGACAAGGTGGCTACACCTTC. This translates into CASSQEGWTGGQGGYTF.

The CDR3 DNA sequence: TGTGCCAGCAGCCTCAGACAGGGTCCCTACAATGAGCAGTTCTTC. It is translated as CASSLRQGPYNEQFF. This chain joins TRBV7-6 and TRBJ2-1; the match to TRBD1 covers 7 bases. The CDR3 has 15 amino acids. V was pared by 5 bases and J by 2 bases, with 6 bases of the junction left unmatched. CDR1 SGHVS and CDR2 FNYEAQ come from the germline V gene.